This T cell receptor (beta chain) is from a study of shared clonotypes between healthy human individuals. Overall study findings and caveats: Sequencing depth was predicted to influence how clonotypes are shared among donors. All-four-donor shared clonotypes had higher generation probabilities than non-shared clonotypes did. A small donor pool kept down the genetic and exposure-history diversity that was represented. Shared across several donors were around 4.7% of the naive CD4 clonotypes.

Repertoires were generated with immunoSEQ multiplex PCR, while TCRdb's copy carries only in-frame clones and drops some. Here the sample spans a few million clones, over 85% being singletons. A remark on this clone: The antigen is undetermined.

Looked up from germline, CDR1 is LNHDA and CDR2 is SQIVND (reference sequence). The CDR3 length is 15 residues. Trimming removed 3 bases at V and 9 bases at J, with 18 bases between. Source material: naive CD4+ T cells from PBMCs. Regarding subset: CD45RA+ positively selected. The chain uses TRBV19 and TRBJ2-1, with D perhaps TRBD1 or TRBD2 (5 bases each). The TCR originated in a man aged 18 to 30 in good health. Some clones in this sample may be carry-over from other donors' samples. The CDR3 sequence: CASSMVPGTRGEQFF. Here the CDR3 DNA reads TGTGCCAGTAGTATGGTTCCGGGGACCCGGGGTGAGCAGTTCTTC.